The sequence of this T cell receptor beta chain was determined in a study of graft-versus-host responses after intestinal transplantation. Regarding the study as a whole: The authors found GvH clones in recipient marrow, some appearing first in ileum or blood.

Assay used: immunoSEQ multiplex PCR; TCRdb lists only in-frame clones, some missing. The profile covers over 100,000 clones, with roughly nine tenths appearing a single time and about 1% taken by the ten largest. A remark on this clone: Its antigen is unidentified.

CDR3 length equals 13 residues. V gave up 6 bases and J gave up 5 bases, with 12 bases separating them. Per germline, CDR1 LGHNT and CDR2 FRNRAP. The sequences come from unstimulated CD4+ T cells sorted from spleen or lymph node cells, collected before intestinal transplant. V gene TRBV12-5 combines with J gene TRBJ2-3; a possible D gene is TRBD1 (5 bases). The TCR comes from a human donor who received an intestinal transplant. This CDR3 reads CASGTTGRDTQYF. DNA for the CDR3: TGTGCTAGTGGCACAACAGGAAGAGATACGCAGTATTTT.